The clone carrying this TCR beta chain appeared once. This sample was included in a study of blood T cell repertoires in COVID-19. Study summary: Sites across the United States, Italy and Spain contributed samples from acute and convalescent COVID-19. T cells, B-cell-depleted T cells, or PBMCs supplied cDNA or gDNA.

The assay was immunoSEQ multiplex PCR, and TCRdb's table has in-frame clones only and misses some. Of roughly 81,000 clones listed, around 81% are singletons. The germline V gene has CDR1 SGHAT and CDR2 FQNNGV. CDR3 length: 13 amino acids. Trimming cost V 8 bases and J 7 bases, with 14 bases left between them. This sequence was found in a woman aged 65 to 85 with acute or convalescent COVID-19. The source material was peripheral blood. The V gene is TRBV11-2, the J gene TRBJ2-2; maybe TRBD2 (6 bases). CDR3 region: CASVSGRFGELFF. The CDR3 DNA follows: TGTGCCAGCGTATCTGGGAGGTTCGGGGAGCTGTTTTTT. Full variable domain (outside the CDR3, taken from reference TRBV11-2 and TRBJ2-2): EAGVAQSPRYKIIEKRQSVAFWCNPISGHATLYWYQQILGQGPKLLIQFQNNGVVDDSQLPKDRFSAERLKGVDSTLKIQPAKLEDSAVYLCASVSGRFGELFFGEGSRLTVL.